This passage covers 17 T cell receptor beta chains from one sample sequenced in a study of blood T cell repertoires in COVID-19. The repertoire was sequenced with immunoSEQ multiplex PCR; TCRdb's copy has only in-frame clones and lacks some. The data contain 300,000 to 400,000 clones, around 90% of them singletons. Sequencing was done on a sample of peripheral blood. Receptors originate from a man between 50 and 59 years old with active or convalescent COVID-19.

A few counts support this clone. CDR3 nucleotides: TGTGCCAGCAGCAGTGCAGGGGCGGGTATCTCCGAGCAGTACTTC. This codes for CASSSAGAGISEQYF. This chain joins TRBV5-4 and TRBJ2-7; the D gene is possibly TRBD1 (6 bases). Germline V gene sequence: CDR1 SGHNT, CDR2 YYREEE (reference sequence). CDR3 size: 15 residues. Trimming took off 4 bases at V and 6 bases at J, with 20 bases between the two ends.

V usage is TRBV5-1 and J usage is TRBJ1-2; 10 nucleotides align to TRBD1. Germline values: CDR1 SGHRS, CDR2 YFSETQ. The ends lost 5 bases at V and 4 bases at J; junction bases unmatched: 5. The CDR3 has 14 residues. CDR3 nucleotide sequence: TGCGCCAGCAGAGCGACAGGGGGCGGCTATGGCTACACCTTC. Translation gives CASRATGGGYGYTF.

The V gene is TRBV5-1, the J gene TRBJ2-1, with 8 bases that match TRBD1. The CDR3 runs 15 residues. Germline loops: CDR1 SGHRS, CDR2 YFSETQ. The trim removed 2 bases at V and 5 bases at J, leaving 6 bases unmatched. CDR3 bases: TGCGCCAGCAGCTTAATGACAGGGGCAAACAATGAGCAGTTCTTC. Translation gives CASSLMTGANNEQFF.

The CDR3 DNA is TGCGCCAGCAGTAATACAGGGACCACTGAAGCTTTCTTT. Amino acids: CASSNTGTTEAFF. The rearrangement uses TRBV5-1 and TRBJ1-1; perhaps TRBD1 as D (6 bases). V was trimmed by 5 bases and J by 4 bases, leaving 12 bases between them. CDR3 size: 13 residues. CDR1 SGHRS and CDR2 YFSETQ come from the germline V gene. The full variable domain, in which reference TRBV5-1 and TRBJ1-1 provide the parts outside the CDR3, is KAGVTQTPRYLIKTRGQQVTLSCSPISGHRSVSWYQQTPGQGLQFLFEYFSETQRNKGNFPGRFSGRQFSNSRSEMNVSTLELGDSALYLCASSNTGTTEAFFGQGTRLTVV.

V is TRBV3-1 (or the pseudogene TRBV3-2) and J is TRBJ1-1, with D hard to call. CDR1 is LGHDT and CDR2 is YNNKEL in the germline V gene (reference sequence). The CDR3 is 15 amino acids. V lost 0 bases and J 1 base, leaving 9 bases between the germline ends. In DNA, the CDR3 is TGTGCCAGCAGCCAAGAGCACTCCCGGAACACTGAAGCTTTCTTT. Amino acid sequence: CASSQEHSRNTEAFF.

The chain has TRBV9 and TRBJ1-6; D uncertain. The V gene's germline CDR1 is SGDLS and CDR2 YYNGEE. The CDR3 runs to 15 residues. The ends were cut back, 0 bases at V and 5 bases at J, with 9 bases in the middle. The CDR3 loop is CASSVGFGDNSPLHF. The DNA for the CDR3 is TGTGCCAGCAGCGTAGGTTTTGGAGATAATTCACCCCTCCACTTT.

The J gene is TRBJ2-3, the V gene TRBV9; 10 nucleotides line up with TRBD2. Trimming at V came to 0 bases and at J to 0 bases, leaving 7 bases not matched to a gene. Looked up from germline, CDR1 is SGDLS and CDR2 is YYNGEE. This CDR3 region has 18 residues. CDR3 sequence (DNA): TGTGCCAGCAGCGTAGACCTAGCGGGAGAAGAAAGCACAGATACGCAGTATTTT. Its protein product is CASSVDLAGEESTDTQYF. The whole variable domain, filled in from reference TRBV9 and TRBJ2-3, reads DSGVTQTPKHLITATGQRVTLRCSPRSGDLSVYWYQQSLDQGLQFLIQYYNGEERAKGNILERFSAQQFPDLHSELNLSSLELGDSALYFCASSVDLAGEESTDTQYFGPGTRLTVL.

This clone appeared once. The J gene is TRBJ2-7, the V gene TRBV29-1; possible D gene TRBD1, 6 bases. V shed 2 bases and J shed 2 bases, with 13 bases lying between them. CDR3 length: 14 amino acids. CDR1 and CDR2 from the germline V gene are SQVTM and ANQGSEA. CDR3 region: CSVEQGQNTYEQYF. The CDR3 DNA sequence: TGCAGCGTTGAACAGGGACAAAATACCTACGAGCAGTACTTC.

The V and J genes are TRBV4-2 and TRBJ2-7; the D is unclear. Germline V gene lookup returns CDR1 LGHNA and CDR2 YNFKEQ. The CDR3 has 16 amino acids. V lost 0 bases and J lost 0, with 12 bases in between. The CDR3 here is CASSQDAADGSYEQYF. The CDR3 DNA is TGTGCCAGCAGCCAAGATGCGGCGGATGGCTCCTACGAGCAGTACTTC.

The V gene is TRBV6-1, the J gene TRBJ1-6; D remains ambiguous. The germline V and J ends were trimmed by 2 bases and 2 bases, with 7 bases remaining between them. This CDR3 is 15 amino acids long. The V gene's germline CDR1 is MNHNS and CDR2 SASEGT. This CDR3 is CASSEITAYNSPLHF. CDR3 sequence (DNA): TGTGCCAGCAGTGAAATTACAGCCTATAATTCACCCCTCCACTTT.

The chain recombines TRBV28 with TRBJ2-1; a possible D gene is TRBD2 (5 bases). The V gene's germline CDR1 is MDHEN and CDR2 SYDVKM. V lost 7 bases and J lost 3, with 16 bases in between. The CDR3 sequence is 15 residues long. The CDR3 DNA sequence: TGTGCCAGCACCTCTACGGACTTCGACTACAATGAGCAGTTCTTC. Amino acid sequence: CASTSTDFDYNEQFF.

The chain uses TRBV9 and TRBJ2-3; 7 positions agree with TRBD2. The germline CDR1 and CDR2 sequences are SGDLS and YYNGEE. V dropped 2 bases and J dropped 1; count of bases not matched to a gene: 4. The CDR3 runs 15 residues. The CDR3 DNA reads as TGTGCCAGCAGCGTCTCTCTAGCGGGCACAGATACGCAGTATTTT. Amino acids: CASSVSLAGTDTQYF.

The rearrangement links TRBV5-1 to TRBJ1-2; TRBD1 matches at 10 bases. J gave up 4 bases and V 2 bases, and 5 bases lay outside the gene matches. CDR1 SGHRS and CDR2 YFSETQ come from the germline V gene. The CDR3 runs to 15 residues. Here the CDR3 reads CASSFGTGEGYGYTF. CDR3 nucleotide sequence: TGCGCCAGCAGCTTTGGGACAGGGGAGGGCTATGGCTACACCTTC. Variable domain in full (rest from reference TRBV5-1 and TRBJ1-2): KAGVTQTPRYLIKTRGQQVTLSCSPISGHRSVSWYQQTPGQGLQFLFEYFSETQRNKGNFPGRFSGRQFSNSRSEMNVSTLELGDSALYLCASSFGTGEGYGYTFGSGTRLTVV.

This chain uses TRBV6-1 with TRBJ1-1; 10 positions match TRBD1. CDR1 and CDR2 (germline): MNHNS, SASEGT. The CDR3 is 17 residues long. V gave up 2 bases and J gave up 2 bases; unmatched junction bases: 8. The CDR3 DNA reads TGTGCCAGCAGTGAACTAAGGACAGGGGGGTTTAACACTGAAGCTTTCTTT. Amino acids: CASSELRTGGFNTEAFF.

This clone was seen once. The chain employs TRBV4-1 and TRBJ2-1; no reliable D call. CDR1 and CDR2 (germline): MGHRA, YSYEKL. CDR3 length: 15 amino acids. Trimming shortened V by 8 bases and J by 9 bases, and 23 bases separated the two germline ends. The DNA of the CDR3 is TGCGCCAGCGGCCTAGGCGGTTCCGCGTTTAGTGAGCAGTTCTTC. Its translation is CASGLGGSAFSEQFF.

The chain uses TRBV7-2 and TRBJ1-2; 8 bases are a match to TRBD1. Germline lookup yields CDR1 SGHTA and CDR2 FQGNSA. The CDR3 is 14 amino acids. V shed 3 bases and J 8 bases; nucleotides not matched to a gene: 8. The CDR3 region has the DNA TGTGCCAGCAGCTTTAGGGCAGGGGGCGACGGCTACACCTTC. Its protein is CASSFRAGGDGYTF.

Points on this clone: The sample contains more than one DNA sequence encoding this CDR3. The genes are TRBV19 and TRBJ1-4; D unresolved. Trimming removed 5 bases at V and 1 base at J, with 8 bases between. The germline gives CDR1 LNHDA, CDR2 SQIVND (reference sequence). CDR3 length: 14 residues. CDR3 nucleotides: TGTGCCAGTAGTCGGAGAGGAACTAATGAAAAACTGTTTTTT. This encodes CASSRRGTNEKLFF.